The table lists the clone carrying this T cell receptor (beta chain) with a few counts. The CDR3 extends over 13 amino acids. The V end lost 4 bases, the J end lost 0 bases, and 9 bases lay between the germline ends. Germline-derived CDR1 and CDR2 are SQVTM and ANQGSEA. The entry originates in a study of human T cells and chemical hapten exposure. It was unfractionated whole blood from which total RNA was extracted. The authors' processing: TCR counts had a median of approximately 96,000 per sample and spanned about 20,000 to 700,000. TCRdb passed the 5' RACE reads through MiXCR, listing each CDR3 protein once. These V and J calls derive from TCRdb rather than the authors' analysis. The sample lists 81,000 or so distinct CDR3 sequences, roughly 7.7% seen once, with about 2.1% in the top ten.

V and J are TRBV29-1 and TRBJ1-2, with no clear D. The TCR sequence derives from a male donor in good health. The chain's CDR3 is CSVGNDANYGYTF. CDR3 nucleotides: TGCAGCGTTGGCAACGACGCTAACTATGGCTACACCTTC.